A single sample gave rise to the 30 T cell receptor beta chains below, sequenced in a study of OX40 agonist ivuxolimab in advanced cancers. The repertoire was sequenced with immunoSEQ multiplex PCR; TCRdb's copy has only in-frame clones and lacks some. The sample holds roughly 96,000 clones; approximately 80% are singletons and the top ten take under 6.5%. The sequenced sample was CD4+ or CD8+ T cells sorted from blood, obtained in a trial of the OX40 agonist ivuxolimab. The receptors come from an adult with an advanced solid tumor such as melanoma, head and neck, liver or kidney cancer.

This chain uses TRBV9 with TRBJ1-1, with D uncertain. Between the trimmed V and J ends, which lost 0 bases and 11 bases, there was a span of 14 bases. CDR1 and CDR2 (germline): SGDLS, YYNGEE. The CDR3 loop spans 13 amino acids. CDR3 sequence reads: CASSVEKASQAFF. CDR3 nucleotides: TGTGCCAGCAGCGTAGAGAAGGCGAGCCAGGCTTTCTTT.

The J gene is TRBJ2-2, the V gene TRBV10-2, with 13 bases fitting TRBD2. This CDR3 is built from 15 residues. V was pared by 6 bases and J by 4 bases, with 2 bases of the junction left unmatched. CDR1 and CDR2 (germline): WSHSY, SAAADI. The CDR3 loop is CASSGTSGITGELFF. Written as DNA, the CDR3 is TGCGCCAGCAGCGGGACTAGCGGGATCACCGGGGAGCTGTTTTTT.

The V call is TRBV2, the J call TRBJ1-2; D remains unclear. There are 14 residues in the CDR3. CDR1 SNHLY and CDR2 FYNNEI come from the germline V gene. V lost 2 bases and J lost 4, with 11 bases in between. The CDR3 sequence is CASSEPGLGYGYTF. DNA of the CDR3: TGTGCCAGCAGTGAACCCGGGTTGGGCTATGGCTACACCTTC.

V is TRBV14 and J is TRBJ2-5; D might be TRBD2 (7 bases). The DNA end is more similar to TRBJ2-7, so the J call may be wrong. Germline V gene lookup returns CDR1 SGHDN and CDR2 FVKESK. This CDR3 region has 12 residues. For the CDR3, the DNA is TGTGCCTTCGGCGGGGGCCCCCCCGAGCAGTACTTC. It yields the protein CAFGGGPPEQYF.

The sample holds one count of this clone. This chain joins TRBV10-1 and TRBJ2-7, with TRBD2 identical over 10 bases. CDR3 length: 13 amino acids. V lost 4 bases to trimming and J lost 6 bases; unmatched junction nucleotides: 3. Germline-derived CDR1 and CDR2 are WNHNN and SYGVQD (reference sequence). The DNA of the CDR3 is TGCGCCAGCAGTGGAGCGGGAGGGGGCGAGCAGTACTTC. Translated, it gives CASSGAGGGEQYF.

The chain recombines TRBV19 with TRBJ1-1; TRBD1 agrees at 7 bases. Looked up from germline, CDR1 is LNHDA and CDR2 is SQIVND (reference sequence). The CDR3 has 15 amino acids. V lost 4 bases to trimming and J lost 11 bases; unmatched junction nucleotides: 16. In nucleotides, the CDR3 is TGTGCCAGTAGTACCACCTTGACAGGGCGGTTAGTCGCTTTCTTT. Translating gives CASSTTLTGRLVAFF. Full variable domain (missing parts from reference TRBV19 and TRBJ1-1): DGGITQSPKYLFRKEGQNVTLSCEQNLNHDAMYWYRQDPGQGLRLIYYSQIVNDFQKGDIAEGYSVSREKKESFPLTVTSAQKNPTAFYLCASSTTLTGRLVAFFGQGTRLTVV.

V usage is TRBV5-6 and J usage is TRBJ1-2; D uncertain. Germline CDR1 reads SGHDT; CDR2 reads YYEEEE. The V gene lost 6 bases and the J gene lost 8 bases, with 17 bases spanning the gap. The CDR3 has 13 residues. The CDR3 DNA is TGTGCCAGCAACCCAGAAGTGGGAGAGGGCTACACCTTC. Translating gives CASNPEVGEGYTF.

This rearrangement joins TRBV10-3 to TRBJ1-6, with D possibly being TRBD1 (6 bases). The V gene's germline CDR1 is ENHRY and CDR2 SYGVKD. The CDR3 covers 14 residues. The ends were cut back, 2 bases at V and 4 bases at J, with 6 bases in the middle. The CDR3 bases are TGTGCCATCAGTGAGACAGGGTATAATTCACCCCTCCACTTT. It encodes CAISETGYNSPLHF.

This clone was recorded once. The CDR3 protein is CASSAYTGAVNTEAFF. The CDR3 nucleotides read TGTGCCAGCAGCGCCTACACAGGGGCGGTGAACACTGAAGCTTTCTTT. The chain carries TRBV5-5 and TRBJ1-1; 7 nucleotides line up with TRBD1. The germline gives CDR1 SGHKS, CDR2 YYEKEE (reference sequence). The CDR3 has 16 residues. J gave up 0 bases and V 4 bases, and 9 bases lay outside the gene matches.

The chain has TRBV30 and TRBJ1-4; 11 bases agree with TRBD1. J lost 8 bases, V lost 4 bases, and 6 bases had no gene match. The CDR3 contains 14 residues. The germline CDR1 and CDR2 sequences are GTSNPN and SVGIG (reference sequence). The DNA for the CDR3 is TGTGCCTGGAACTCCGGGACAGGGGGGGAAAAACTGTTTTTT. The encoded protein is CAWNSGTGGEKLFF.

V is TRBV18 and J is TRBJ2-3; TRBD1 agrees at 8 bases. The germline gives CDR1 KGHSH, CDR2 LQKENI. The CDR3 loop spans 14 amino acids. Germline trimming cut 3 bases from V and 2 bases from J; bases unmatched to any gene: 1. The CDR3 DNA reads as TGTGCCAGCTCACCGGACAGGGCCACAGATACGCAGTATTTT. This codes for CASSPDRATDTQYF.

In nucleotides, the CDR3 is TGCGCCAGCAGCCCCTCTGGGACAGGGGGCTTCGTGAACACTGAAGCTTTCTTT. Its protein is CASSPSGTGGFVNTEAFF. The chain is built from TRBV5-1 and TRBJ1-1, with 12 positions matching TRBD1. J was trimmed by 0 bases and V by 4 bases; bases with no gene match: 10. The germline V gene has CDR1 SGHRS and CDR2 YFSETQ. This CDR3 is built from 18 residues.

The chain employs TRBV11-1 and TRBJ2-2; no clear D gene. The V gene lost 6 bases and the J gene lost 4 bases, with 9 bases spanning the gap. CDR1 is SGHAT, CDR2 FQDESV, per germline (reference sequence). The CDR3 covers 13 residues. CDR3 in amino acids: CASSQELTGELFF. CDR3 in DNA: TGTGCCAGCAGTCAAGAACTCACCGGGGAGCTGTTTTTT.

The chain uses TRBV7-2 and TRBJ2-2; TRBD2 agrees at 11 bases. J gave up 0 bases and V 10 bases, and 7 bases lay outside the gene matches. CDR1 is SGHTA, CDR2 FQGNSA, per germline. The CDR3 is 16 residues long. The chain's CDR3 is CATLLAGGPNTGELFF. The CDR3 DNA follows: TGTGCCACACTTCTAGCGGGAGGACCGAACACCGGGGAGCTGTTTTTT.

This chain joins TRBV7-9 and TRBJ2-3; D is unresolved. Germline V gene data show CDR1 as SEHNR and CDR2 as FQNEAQ (reference sequence). The V gene lost 2 bases and the J gene lost 3 bases, with 9 bases spanning the gap. This CDR3 spans 14 amino acids. Here the CDR3 reads CASSLQLQTDTQYF. The CDR3 bases are TGTGCCAGCAGCTTACAGTTGCAAACAGATACGCAGTATTTT.

The V call is TRBV5-1, the J call TRBJ1-5, with no clear D. This CDR3 contains 13 residues. Germline assignment: CDR1 SGHRS and CDR2 YFSETQ. The ends were cut back, 4 bases at V and 3 bases at J, with 8 bases in the middle. The chain's CDR3 is CASSPDNNQPQHF. CDR3 coding DNA: TGCGCCAGCAGCCCGGATAACAATCAGCCCCAGCATTTT.

The chain combines TRBV5-4 with TRBJ1-4; the D is unclear. The V end was cut by 0 bases, the J end by 4 bases, with 10 bases between. Germline-derived CDR1 and CDR2 are SGHNT and YYREEE (reference sequence). The CDR3 extends over 15 amino acids. CDR3 in DNA: TGTGCCAGCAGCTTGGACAGACGACTTAATGAAAAACTGTTTTTT. It codes for CASSLDRRLNEKLFF. The full variable domain, in which reference TRBV5-4 and TRBJ1-4 provide the parts outside the CDR3, is ETGVTQSPTHLIKTRGQQVTLRCSSQSGHNTVSWYQQALGQGPQFIFQYYREEENGRGNFPPRFSGLQFPNYSSELNVNALELDDSALYLCASSLDRRLNEKLFFGSGTQLSVL.

A few counts support this clone. The V call is TRBV29-1, the J call TRBJ1-2; D is undetermined. There are 12 residues in the CDR3. V dropped 8 bases and J dropped 2 bases, with 12 bases sitting between them. CDR1 is SQVTM and CDR2 is ANQGSEA in the germline V gene. CDR3: CSTETSNYGYTF. The CDR3 DNA follows: TGCAGCACAGAGACATCAAACTATGGCTACACCTTC. Supplemented by reference TRBV29-1 and TRBJ1-2, the full variable domain reads SAVISQKPSRDICQRGTSLTIQCQVDSQVTMMFWYRQQPGQSLTLIATANQGSEATYESGFVIDKFPISRPNLTFSTLTVSNMSPEDSSIYLCSTETSNYGYTFGSGTRLTVV.

The gene calls are TRBV6-5 and TRBJ2-7; TRBD1 might be the D (7 bases). V dropped 2 bases and J dropped 3 bases, with 14 bases sitting between them. The germline V gene has CDR1 MNHEY and CDR2 SVGAGI. The CDR3 is 15 residues long. In nucleotides, the CDR3 is TGTGCCAGCAGTTACAGGGGGGACAGAAACTACGAGCAGTACTTC. Translated, it gives CASSYRGDRNYEQYF.

The chain couples TRBV12-5 to TRBJ1-2; tentatively, D is TRBD1 (6 bases). Trimming shortened V by 1 base and J by 6 bases, and 9 bases separated the two germline ends. This CDR3 is built from 13 residues. Germline V gene lookup returns CDR1 LGHNT and CDR2 FRNRAP. The CDR3 sequence is CASGLGYRDGYTF. The CDR3 coding sequence is TGTGCTAGTGGTTTGGGATACAGGGATGGCTACACCTTC.

The chain couples TRBV11-2 to TRBJ2-1, with no clear D. The CDR3 consists of 14 residues. Germline CDR1 reads SGHAT; CDR2 reads FQNNGV. The V end lost 2 bases, the J end lost 9 bases, and 14 bases lay between the germline ends. CDR3 protein: CASSLLYTASEQFF. The CDR3 DNA reads as TGTGCCAGCAGCTTACTTTATACTGCGAGTGAGCAGTTCTTC.

This chain uses TRBV7-8 with TRBJ1-1; TRBD1 might be the D (5 bases). V lost 5 bases to trimming and J lost 4 bases, with 20 bases between them. The CDR3 spans 16 residues. From germline, CDR1 is SGHVS and CDR2 FQNEAQ. The CDR3 here is CASSPVVNPGGTEAFF. DNA for the CDR3: TGTGCCAGCAGCCCTGTGGTTAATCCGGGGGGCACTGAAGCTTTCTTT.

The genes are TRBV18 and TRBJ2-7, with 7 bases that match TRBD1. The V gene end was trimmed by 6 bases and the J gene end by 4 bases; junction bases not matched to a gene: 9. The CDR3 length is 14 residues. Germline CDR1 reads KGHSH; CDR2 reads LQKENI. DNA for the CDR3: TGTGCCAGCTCCACCACTACAGGGGATTACGAGCAGTACTTC. This gives the protein CASSTTTGDYEQYF.

In DNA, the CDR3 is TGTGCCAGCAGCCCATCGACAGGGGAATCGGGTCAGCCCCAGCATTTT. Amino acids: CASSPSTGESGQPQHF. V and J are TRBV27 and TRBJ1-5; 8 bases fit TRBD1. The germline gives CDR1 MNHEY, CDR2 SMNVEV (reference sequence). V lost 6 bases to trimming and J lost 6 bases; unmatched junction nucleotides: 13. The CDR3 is made up of 16 amino acids.

J is TRBJ1-3 and V is TRBV4-2; D possibly corresponds to TRBD1 (6 bases). CDR3 length: 15 amino acids. Per the germline V gene, CDR1 is LGHNA and CDR2 is YNFKEQ. V lost 5 bases to trimming and J lost 1 base, with 12 bases between them. As DNA, the CDR3 is TGTGCCAGCAGCTTGGGGGGCACGTCTGGAAACACCATATATTTT. Encoded protein: CASSLGGTSGNTIYF.

The chain employs TRBV19 and TRBJ1-1, with D possibly matching TRBD1 (6 bases). With 9 bases removed from V and 5 bases from J, the gap between germline ends came to 22 bases. Germline V gives CDR1 LNHDA, CDR2 SQIVND (reference sequence). CDR3 length equals 15 residues. Written as DNA, the CDR3 is TGTGCCAGCCACCGACAGGACGGGTGGTGGACTGAAGCTTTCTTT. This translates into CASHRQDGWWTEAFF.

This chain connects TRBV6-6 to TRBJ2-7; perhaps TRBD2 as D (5 bases). Trimming removed 5 bases at V and 2 bases at J, with 16 bases between. The germline CDR1 and CDR2 sequences are MNHNY and SVGAGI (reference sequence). This CDR3 is built from 15 residues. CDR3 loop: CASSTGLVGTYEQYF. The CDR3 DNA reads TGTGCCAGCAGTACCGGACTGGTAGGGACCTACGAGCAGTACTTC.

The chain links TRBV14 to TRBJ2-7; 11 bases fit TRBD2. Germline V gene data show CDR1 as SGHDN and CDR2 as FVKESK. The CDR3 is made up of 16 amino acids. V shed 0 bases, J shed 3 bases, and the junction held 4 bases outside the gene matches. The CDR3 region is CASSQDLGLAVYEQYF. DNA for the CDR3: TGTGCCAGCAGCCAAGATTTGGGACTAGCGGTCTACGAGCAGTACTTC.

The chain joins TRBV9 to TRBJ2-7; D perhaps matches TRBD1 (6 bases). Germline CDR1 is SGDLS and CDR2 is YYNGEE. This CDR3 region has 12 residues. V lost 3 bases, J lost 4 bases, and 8 bases lay in between. For the CDR3, the DNA is TGTGCCAGCAGCGGGACAGAGTACGAGCAGTACTTC. Protein sequence: CASSGTEYEQYF.

This clone was counted a few times. The chain has TRBV11-2 and TRBJ1-3; 8 bases line up with TRBD1. Unmatched junction bases numbered 5, after V lost 3 bases and J lost 7 bases. The CDR3 contains 14 residues. Germline V gives CDR1 SGHAT, CDR2 FQNNGV. DNA of the CDR3: TGTGCCAGCAGCTTGGCCGGACAGGGCAACACCATATATTTT. Amino acids: CASSLAGQGNTIYF.